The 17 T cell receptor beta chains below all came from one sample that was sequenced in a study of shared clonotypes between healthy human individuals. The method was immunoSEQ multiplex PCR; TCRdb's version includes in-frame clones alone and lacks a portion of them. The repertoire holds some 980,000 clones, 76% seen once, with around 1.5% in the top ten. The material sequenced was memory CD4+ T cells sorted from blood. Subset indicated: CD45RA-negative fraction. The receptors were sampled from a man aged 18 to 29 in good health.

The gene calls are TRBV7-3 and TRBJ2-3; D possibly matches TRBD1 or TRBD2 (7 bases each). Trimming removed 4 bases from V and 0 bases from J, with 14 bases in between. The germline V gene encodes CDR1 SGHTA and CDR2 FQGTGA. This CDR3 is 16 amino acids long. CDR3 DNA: TGTGCCAGCAGCTACCAGGGGGGGACAAGCACAGATACGCAGTATTTT. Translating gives CASSYQGGTSTDTQYF.

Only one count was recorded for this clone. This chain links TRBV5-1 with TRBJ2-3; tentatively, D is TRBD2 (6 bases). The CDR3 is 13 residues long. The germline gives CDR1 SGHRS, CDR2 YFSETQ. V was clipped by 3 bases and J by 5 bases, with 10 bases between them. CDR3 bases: TGCGCCAGCAGCTGGGATAGCGGAGATACGCAGTATTTT. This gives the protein CASSWDSGDTQYF. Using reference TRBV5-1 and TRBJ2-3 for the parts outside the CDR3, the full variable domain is KAGVTQTPRYLIKTRGQQVTLSCSPISGHRSVSWYQQTPGQGLQFLFEYFSETQRNKGNFPGRFSGRQFSNSRSEMNVSTLELGDSALYLCASSWDSGDTQYFGPGTRLTVL.

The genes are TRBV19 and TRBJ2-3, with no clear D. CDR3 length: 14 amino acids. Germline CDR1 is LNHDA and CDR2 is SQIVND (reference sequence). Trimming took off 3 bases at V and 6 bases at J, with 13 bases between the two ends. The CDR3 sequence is CASSIRQAWDTQYF. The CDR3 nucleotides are TGTGCCAGTAGTATCCGGCAGGCTTGGGATACGCAGTATTTT.

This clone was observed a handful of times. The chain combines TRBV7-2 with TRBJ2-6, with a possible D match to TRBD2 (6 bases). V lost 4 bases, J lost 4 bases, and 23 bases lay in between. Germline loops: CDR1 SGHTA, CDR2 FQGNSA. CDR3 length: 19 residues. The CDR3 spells CASSSKPGRRVWGANVLTF. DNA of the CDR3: TGTGCCAGCAGCTCCAAACCGGGACGGAGGGTCTGGGGGGCCAACGTCCTGACTTTC.

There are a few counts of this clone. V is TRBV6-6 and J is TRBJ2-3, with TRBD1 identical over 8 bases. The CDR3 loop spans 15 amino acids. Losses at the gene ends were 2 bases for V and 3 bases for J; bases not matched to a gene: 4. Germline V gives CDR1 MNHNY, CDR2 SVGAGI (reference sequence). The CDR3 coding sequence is TGTGCCAGCAGTTACCAGGGGGCGAAAACAGATACGCAGTATTTT. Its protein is CASSYQGAKTDTQYF.

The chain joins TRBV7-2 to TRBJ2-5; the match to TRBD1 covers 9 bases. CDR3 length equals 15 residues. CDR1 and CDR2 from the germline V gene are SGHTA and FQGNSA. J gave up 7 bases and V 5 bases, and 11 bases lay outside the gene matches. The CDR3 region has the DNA TGTGCCAGCAGCCGCACAGGGGGCTCAGGAGTGACCCAGTACTTC. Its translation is CASSRTGGSGVTQYF.

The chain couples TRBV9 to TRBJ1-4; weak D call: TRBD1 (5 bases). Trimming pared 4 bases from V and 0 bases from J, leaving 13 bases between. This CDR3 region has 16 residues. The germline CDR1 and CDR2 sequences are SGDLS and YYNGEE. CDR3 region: CASSPRWGATNEKLFF. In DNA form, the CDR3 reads TGTGCCAGCAGCCCTCGCTGGGGCGCAACTAATGAAAAACTGTTTTTT.

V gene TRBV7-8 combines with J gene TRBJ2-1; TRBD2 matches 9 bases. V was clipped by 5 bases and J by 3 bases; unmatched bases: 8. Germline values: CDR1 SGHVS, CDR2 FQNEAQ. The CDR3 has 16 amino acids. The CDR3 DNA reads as TGTGCCAGCAGCGCGGAAGCGGGGGGCATCTACAATGAGCAGTTCTTC. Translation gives CASSAEAGGIYNEQFF.

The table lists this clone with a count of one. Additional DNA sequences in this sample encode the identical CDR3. DNA of the CDR3: TGTGCCAGCAGTTTAAGTAGCGGGGGTGCCTACGAGCAGTACTTC. It encodes CASSLSSGGAYEQYF. This rearrangement joins TRBV27 to TRBJ2-7, with 9 positions matching TRBD2. After removal of 2 bases from V and 2 bases from J, the junction contained 4 bases not matched to a gene. Germline CDR1 reads MNHEY; CDR2 reads SMNVEV (reference sequence). The CDR3 is made up of 15 amino acids.

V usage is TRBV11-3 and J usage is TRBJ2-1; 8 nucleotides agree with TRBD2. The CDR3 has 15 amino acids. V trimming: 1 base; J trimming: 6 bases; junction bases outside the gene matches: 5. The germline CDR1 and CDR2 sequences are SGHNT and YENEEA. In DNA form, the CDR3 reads TGTGCCAGCAGCTTAGGGCGGGGGGCATTCAATGAGCAGTTCTTC. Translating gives CASSLGRGAFNEQFF.

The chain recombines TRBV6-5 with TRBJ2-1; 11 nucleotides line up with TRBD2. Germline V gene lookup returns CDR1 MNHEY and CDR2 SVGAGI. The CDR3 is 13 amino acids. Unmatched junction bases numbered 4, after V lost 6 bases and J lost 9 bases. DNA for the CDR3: TGTGCCAGCAGACCTAGCGGGGGGAGTGAGCAGTTCTTC. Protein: CASRPSGGSEQFF.

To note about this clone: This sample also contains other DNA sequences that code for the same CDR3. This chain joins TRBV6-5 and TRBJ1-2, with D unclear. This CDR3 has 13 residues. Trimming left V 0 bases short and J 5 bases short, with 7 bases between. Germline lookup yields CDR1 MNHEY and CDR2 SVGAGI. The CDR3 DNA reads TGTGCCAGCAGTTACTCGGGTGGATATGGCTACACCTTC. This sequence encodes CASSYSGGYGYTF.

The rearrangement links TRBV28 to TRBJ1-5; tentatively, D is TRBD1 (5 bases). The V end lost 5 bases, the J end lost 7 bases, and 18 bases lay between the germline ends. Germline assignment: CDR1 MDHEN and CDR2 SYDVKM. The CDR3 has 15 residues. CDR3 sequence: CASSTPWGVGQPQHF. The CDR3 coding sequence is TGTGCCAGCAGTACCCCGTGGGGGGTGGGCCAGCCCCAGCATTTT.

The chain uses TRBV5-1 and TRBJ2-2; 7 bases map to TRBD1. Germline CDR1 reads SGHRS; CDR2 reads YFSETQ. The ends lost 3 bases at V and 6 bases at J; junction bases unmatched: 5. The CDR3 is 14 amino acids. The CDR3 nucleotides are TGCGCCAGCAGCTCCTCCCAGGGGGCCGGGGAGCTGTTTTTT. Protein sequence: CASSSSQGAGELFF.

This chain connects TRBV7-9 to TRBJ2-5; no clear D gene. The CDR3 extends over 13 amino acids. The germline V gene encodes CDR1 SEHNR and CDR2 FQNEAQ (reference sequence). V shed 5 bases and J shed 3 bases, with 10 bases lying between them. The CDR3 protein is CASSLDMEETQYF. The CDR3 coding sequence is TGTGCCAGCAGCCTAGACATGGAAGAGACCCAGTACTTC.

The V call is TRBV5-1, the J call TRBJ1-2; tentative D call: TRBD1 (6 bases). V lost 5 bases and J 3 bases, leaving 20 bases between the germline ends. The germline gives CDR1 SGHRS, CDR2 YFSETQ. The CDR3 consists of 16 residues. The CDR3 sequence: CASSPDRSQLHYGYTF. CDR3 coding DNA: TGCGCCAGCAGTCCCGACAGGTCACAACTACACTATGGCTACACCTTC.

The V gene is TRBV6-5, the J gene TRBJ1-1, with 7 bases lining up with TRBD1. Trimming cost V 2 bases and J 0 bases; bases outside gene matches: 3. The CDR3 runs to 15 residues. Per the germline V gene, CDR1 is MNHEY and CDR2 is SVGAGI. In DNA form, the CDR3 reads TGTGCCAGCAGTTACGGACAGGTCATGAACACTGAAGCTTTCTTT. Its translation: CASSYGQVMNTEAFF.